These 25 T cell receptor beta chains originate from one sample sequenced in a study of blood T cell repertoires in COVID-19. The repertoire was sequenced with immunoSEQ multiplex PCR; TCRdb's copy has only in-frame clones and lacks some. The data hold hundreds of thousands of clones, with around 90% observed a single time. The material sequenced was peripheral blood. The receptors come from a man aged 65 to 85 with acute or convalescent COVID-19.

The CDR3 loop reads CASSEVPGSQFF. The CDR3 DNA reads as TGTGCCAGCAGTGAAGTTCCGGGTAGCCAGTTCTTC. The chain couples TRBV2 to TRBJ2-1; unclear D gene. Trimming pared 1 base from V and 13 bases from J, leaving 11 bases between. Germline V CDR1 and CDR2: SNHLY, FYNNEI. The CDR3 is 12 residues long.

This chain uses TRBV30 with TRBJ1-6; D is unresolved. The CDR3 is 14 amino acids. Germline V CDR1 and CDR2: GTSNPN, SVGIG (reference sequence). Trimming left V 5 bases short and J 4 bases short, with 12 bases between. This CDR3 reads CAWASQSYNSPLHF. Written as DNA, the CDR3 is TGTGCCTGGGCGTCACAGTCTTATAATTCACCCCTCCACTTT.

J is TRBJ2-7 and V is TRBV6-5; TRBD1 agrees at 9 bases. This CDR3 comprises 15 residues. The ends lost 5 bases at V and 5 bases at J; junction bases unmatched: 10. Germline CDR1 reads MNHEY; CDR2 reads SVGAGI. The CDR3 region is CASSHRTGVLDEQYF. The CDR3, as DNA: TGTGCCAGCAGTCACAGGACAGGGGTTCTCGACGAGCAGTACTTC.

V is TRBV5-4 and J is TRBJ2-6; 7 bases map to TRBD1. The CDR3 spans 15 residues. Trimming at V came to 4 bases and at J to 1 base, leaving 2 bases not matched to a gene. CDR1 is SGHNT and CDR2 is YYREEE in the germline V gene (reference sequence). CDR3 sequence: CASSQQGSGANVLTF. For the CDR3, the DNA is TGTGCCAGCAGCCAACAGGGGTCTGGGGCCAACGTCCTGACTTTC.

The rearrangement links TRBV9 to TRBJ2-2, with 7 nucleotides matching TRBD2. Germline V gives CDR1 SGDLS, CDR2 YYNGEE. The V gene end was trimmed by 0 bases and the J gene end by 7 bases; junction bases not matched to a gene: 6. This CDR3 region has 15 residues. CDR3 residues: CASSVGGLGNGELFF. The DNA of the CDR3 is TGTGCCAGCAGCGTAGGAGGACTAGGGAACGGGGAGCTGTTTTTT.

The chain employs TRBV7-8 and TRBJ2-3, with D possibly TRBD2 on 5 matching bases. CDR3 length equals 17 residues. The germline V and J ends were trimmed by 5 bases and 2 bases, with 20 bases remaining between them. Germline CDR1 SGHVS, CDR2 FQNEAQ. Written as DNA, the CDR3 is TGTGCCAGCAGCCCTATTCCCCGGAGGCCCTCCACAGATACGCAGTATTTT. This translates into CASSPIPRRPSTDTQYF.

This rearrangement joins TRBV24-1 to TRBJ2-1; D is uncertain. CDR1 and CDR2 (germline): KGHDR, SFDVKD. This CDR3 contains 13 residues. With 5 bases removed from V and 0 bases from J, the gap between germline ends came to 4 bases. DNA of the CDR3: TGTGCCACCAGTGTCAGCTCCTACAATGAGCAGTTCTTC. Translation: CATSVSSYNEQFF.

The CDR3 DNA follows: TGTGCCAGCAGCTCAGCGGGGACTAGCGGGAGTCGGGGCGCCTACAATGAGCAGTTCTTC. It specifies CASSSAGTSGSRGAYNEQFF. This chain uses TRBV7-6 with TRBJ2-1; 14 bases map to TRBD2. Germline CDR1 and CDR2: SGHVS and FNYEAQ. With 4 bases clipped from V and 2 bases from J, the junction kept 13 bases outside the gene matches. The CDR3 is made up of 20 amino acids.

This rearrangement joins TRBV28 to TRBJ1-6; D call uncertain. Germline lookup yields CDR1 MDHEN and CDR2 SYDVKM. This CDR3 has 15 residues. With 2 bases removed from V and 4 bases from J, the gap between germline ends came to 9 bases. CDR3 in amino acids: CASSLGPVYNSPLHF. CDR3 nucleotides: TGTGCCAGCAGTTTAGGGCCAGTTTATAATTCACCCCTCCACTTT.

This chain links TRBV7-9 with TRBJ1-4; 10 bases match TRBD1. V lost 5 bases and J lost 6; bases outside the gene matches: 3. The CDR3 sequence is 14 residues long. Per germline, CDR1 SEHNR and CDR2 FQNEAQ (reference sequence). The CDR3 DNA follows: TGTGCCAGCAGCACAGGGACAGGGGATGAAAAACTGTTTTTT. It is translated as CASSTGTGDEKLFF.

This clone was detected only a few times. The rearrangement uses TRBV5-6 and TRBJ2-4, with TRBD1 identical over 7 bases. CDR1 is SGHDT and CDR2 is YYEEEE in the germline V gene. CDR3 size: 16 residues. V lost 5 bases, J lost 0 bases, and 8 bases stayed unmatched. In DNA form, the CDR3 reads TGTGCCAGCAGTAGGACAGGACCTTTAGCCAAAAACATTCAGTACTTC. It yields the protein CASSRTGPLAKNIQYF. The full variable domain, rest sourced from reference TRBV5-6 and TRBJ2-4, is DAGVTQSPTHLIKTRGQQVTLRCSPKSGHDTVSWYQQALGQGPQFIFQYYEEEERQRGNFPDRFSGHQFPNYSSELNVNALLLGDSALYLCASSRTGPLAKNIQYFGAGTRLSVL.

The chain links TRBV7-9 to TRBJ1-4; 9 bases are a match to TRBD1. CDR1 is SEHNR and CDR2 is FQNEAQ in the germline V gene (reference sequence). Trimming at V came to 5 bases and at J to 4 bases, leaving 8 bases not matched to a gene. The CDR3 is 16 residues long. CDR3 amino acids: CASSPTGTGFNEKLFF. The CDR3 nucleotides are TGTGCCAGCAGCCCAACCGGGACAGGGTTTAATGAAAAACTGTTTTTT.

The chain combines TRBV5-1 with TRBJ2-7, with D possibly matching TRBD1 (6 bases). Trimming removed 4 bases at V and 2 bases at J, with 10 bases between. This CDR3 has 13 amino acids. Germline CDR1 reads SGHRS; CDR2 reads YFSETQ. The CDR3 sequence is CASSLDSPYEQYF. CDR3 in DNA: TGCGCCAGCAGCCTGGACAGTCCCTACGAGCAGTACTTC.

This chain uses TRBV5-1 with TRBJ2-5; D not resolved. CDR3 size: 13 residues. V lost 2 bases, J lost 4 bases, and 9 bases lay in between. The germline V gene has CDR1 SGHRS and CDR2 YFSETQ. The CDR3 DNA is TGCGCCAGCAGCTTTCGAAACAGAGAGACCCAGTACTTC. Its translation: CASSFRNRETQYF.

The rearrangement uses TRBV4-2 and TRBJ2-7, with D unresolved. CDR3 length: 11 residues. V was shortened by 8 bases and J by 7 bases, with 12 bases between the two germline ends. CDR1 and CDR2 from the germline V gene are LGHNA and YNFKEQ. The CDR3 sequence is CASSGLREQYF. CDR3 DNA sequence: TGTGCCAGCTCCGGTCTACGGGAGCAGTACTTC.

This sequence joins TRBV2 and TRBJ1-2, with a weak D call TRBD1 (5 bases). Germline CDR1 reads SNHLY; CDR2 reads FYNNEI. This CDR3 is built from 15 residues. V was shortened by 5 bases and J by 3 bases, with 16 bases between the two germline ends. CDR3 in amino acids: CASSPSGSPYYGYTF. Written as DNA, the CDR3 is TGTGCCAGCAGTCCCTCAGGGTCCCCTTACTATGGCTACACCTTC.

The chain employs TRBV5-1 and TRBJ1-5; maybe TRBD1 (5 bases). There are 14 residues in the CDR3. V was trimmed by 0 bases and J by 7 bases, leaving 11 bases between them. Germline-derived CDR1 and CDR2 are SGHRS and YFSETQ. Here the CDR3 DNA reads TGCGCCAGCAGCTTGGAGGCAGGGTCACAGCCCCAGCATTTT. It yields the protein CASSLEAGSQPQHF.

The rearrangement links TRBV6-2 or TRBV6-3 to TRBJ1-5; 10 bases map to TRBD1. The CDR3 consists of 20 residues. CDR1 is MNHEY and CDR2 is SVGEGT in the germline V gene. V gave up 0 bases and J gave up 0 bases; unmatched junction bases: 11. The chain's CDR3 is CASSYSTGGAGLYSNQPQHF. The CDR3 region has the DNA TGTGCCAGCAGTTACTCGACAGGGGGCGCGGGACTATATAGCAATCAGCCCCAGCATTTT.

V is TRBV7-9 and J is TRBJ2-3; D call uncertain. V was shortened by 4 bases and J by 6 bases, with 20 bases between the two germline ends. CDR1 is SEHNR, CDR2 FQNEAQ, per germline (reference sequence). This CDR3 has 16 residues. The CDR3 bases are TGTGCCAGCAGCTCAACCATAGCCGGGTCGTGGGATACGCAGTATTTT. Its protein product is CASSSTIAGSWDTQYF.

Concerning this clone itself: This sample includes further DNA sequences coding for the same CDR3. V and J are TRBV3-1 (or the pseudogene TRBV3-2) and TRBJ1-4, with D perhaps TRBD1 (5 bases). CDR1 is LGHDT and CDR2 is YNNKEL in the germline V gene (reference sequence). This CDR3 has 15 amino acids. V lost 6 bases to trimming and J lost 0 bases, with 11 bases between them. This chain's CDR3 is CASSPTGSTNEKLFF. The CDR3, as DNA: TGTGCCAGCAGTCCCACAGGCTCAACTAATGAAAAACTGTTTTTT.

V is TRBV28 and J is TRBJ2-7; 9 bases are shared with TRBD1. V dropped 8 bases and J dropped 0; count of bases not matched to a gene: 8. CDR1 is MDHEN and CDR2 is SYDVKM in the germline V gene. The CDR3 spans 15 residues. The CDR3, as DNA: TGTGCCAGCTACACCGGGACAGGGCCCTCCTACGAGCAGTACTTC. Protein product: CASYTGTGPSYEQYF. The entire variable domain, with the rest obtained from reference TRBV28 and TRBJ2-7, is as follows: DVKVTQSSRYLVKRTGEKVFLECVQDMDHENMFWYRQDPGLGLRLIYFSYDVKMKEKGDIPEGYSVSREKKERFSLILESASTNQTSMYLCASYTGTGPSYEQYFGPGTRLTVT.

This clone was detected only a few times. V is TRBV15 and J is TRBJ2-1, with D maybe TRBD2 (5 bases). The CDR3 runs to 15 residues. V shed 2 bases and J shed 6 bases, with 14 bases lying between them. The germline gives CDR1 LNHNV, CDR2 YYDKDF (reference sequence). The CDR3 sequence: CATSRRFAGANEQFF. CDR3 nucleotide sequence: TGTGCCACCAGCAGAAGGTTCGCGGGTGCCAATGAGCAGTTCTTC. Drawing the rest from reference TRBV15 and TRBJ2-1, the complete variable domain is DAMVIQNPRYQVTQFGKPVTLSCSQTLNHNVMYWYQQKSSQAPKLLFHYYDKDFNNEADTPDNFQSRRPNTSFCFLDIRSPGLGDTAMYLCATSRRFAGANEQFFGPGTRLTVL.

This clone has only a few counts. The chain recombines TRBV4-3 with TRBJ1-2; TRBD1 is a possible D gene (6 bases). Germline assignment: CDR1 LGHNA and CDR2 YSLEER. The CDR3 consists of 14 residues. V was shortened by 0 bases and J by 7 bases, with 12 bases between the two germline ends. For the CDR3, the DNA is TGCGCCAGCAGCCAAGATAACAGGGTGATTGGCTACACCTTC. As protein: CASSQDNRVIGYTF.

The chain links TRBV5-1 to TRBJ2-1; unclear D gene. The CDR3 sequence is 15 residues long. The germline V gene encodes CDR1 SGHRS and CDR2 YFSETQ. V lost 0 bases and J 0 bases, leaving 7 bases between the germline ends. The CDR3, as DNA: TGCGCCAGCAGCTTGGATCGGAGCTCCTACAATGAGCAGTTCTTC. Translated, it gives CASSLDRSSYNEQFF.

On this clone: The identical CDR3 is also encoded by other nucleotide sequences in the sample. This chain links TRBV9 with TRBJ1-1; D perhaps matches TRBD1 (6 bases). Trimming took off 1 base at V and 4 bases at J, with 8 bases between the two ends. Germline loops: CDR1 SGDLS, CDR2 YYNGEE. This CDR3 spans 13 amino acids. The DNA for the CDR3 is TGTGCCAGCAGCGTACAGGGGTCCACTGAAGCTTTCTTT. Its protein is CASSVQGSTEAFF.